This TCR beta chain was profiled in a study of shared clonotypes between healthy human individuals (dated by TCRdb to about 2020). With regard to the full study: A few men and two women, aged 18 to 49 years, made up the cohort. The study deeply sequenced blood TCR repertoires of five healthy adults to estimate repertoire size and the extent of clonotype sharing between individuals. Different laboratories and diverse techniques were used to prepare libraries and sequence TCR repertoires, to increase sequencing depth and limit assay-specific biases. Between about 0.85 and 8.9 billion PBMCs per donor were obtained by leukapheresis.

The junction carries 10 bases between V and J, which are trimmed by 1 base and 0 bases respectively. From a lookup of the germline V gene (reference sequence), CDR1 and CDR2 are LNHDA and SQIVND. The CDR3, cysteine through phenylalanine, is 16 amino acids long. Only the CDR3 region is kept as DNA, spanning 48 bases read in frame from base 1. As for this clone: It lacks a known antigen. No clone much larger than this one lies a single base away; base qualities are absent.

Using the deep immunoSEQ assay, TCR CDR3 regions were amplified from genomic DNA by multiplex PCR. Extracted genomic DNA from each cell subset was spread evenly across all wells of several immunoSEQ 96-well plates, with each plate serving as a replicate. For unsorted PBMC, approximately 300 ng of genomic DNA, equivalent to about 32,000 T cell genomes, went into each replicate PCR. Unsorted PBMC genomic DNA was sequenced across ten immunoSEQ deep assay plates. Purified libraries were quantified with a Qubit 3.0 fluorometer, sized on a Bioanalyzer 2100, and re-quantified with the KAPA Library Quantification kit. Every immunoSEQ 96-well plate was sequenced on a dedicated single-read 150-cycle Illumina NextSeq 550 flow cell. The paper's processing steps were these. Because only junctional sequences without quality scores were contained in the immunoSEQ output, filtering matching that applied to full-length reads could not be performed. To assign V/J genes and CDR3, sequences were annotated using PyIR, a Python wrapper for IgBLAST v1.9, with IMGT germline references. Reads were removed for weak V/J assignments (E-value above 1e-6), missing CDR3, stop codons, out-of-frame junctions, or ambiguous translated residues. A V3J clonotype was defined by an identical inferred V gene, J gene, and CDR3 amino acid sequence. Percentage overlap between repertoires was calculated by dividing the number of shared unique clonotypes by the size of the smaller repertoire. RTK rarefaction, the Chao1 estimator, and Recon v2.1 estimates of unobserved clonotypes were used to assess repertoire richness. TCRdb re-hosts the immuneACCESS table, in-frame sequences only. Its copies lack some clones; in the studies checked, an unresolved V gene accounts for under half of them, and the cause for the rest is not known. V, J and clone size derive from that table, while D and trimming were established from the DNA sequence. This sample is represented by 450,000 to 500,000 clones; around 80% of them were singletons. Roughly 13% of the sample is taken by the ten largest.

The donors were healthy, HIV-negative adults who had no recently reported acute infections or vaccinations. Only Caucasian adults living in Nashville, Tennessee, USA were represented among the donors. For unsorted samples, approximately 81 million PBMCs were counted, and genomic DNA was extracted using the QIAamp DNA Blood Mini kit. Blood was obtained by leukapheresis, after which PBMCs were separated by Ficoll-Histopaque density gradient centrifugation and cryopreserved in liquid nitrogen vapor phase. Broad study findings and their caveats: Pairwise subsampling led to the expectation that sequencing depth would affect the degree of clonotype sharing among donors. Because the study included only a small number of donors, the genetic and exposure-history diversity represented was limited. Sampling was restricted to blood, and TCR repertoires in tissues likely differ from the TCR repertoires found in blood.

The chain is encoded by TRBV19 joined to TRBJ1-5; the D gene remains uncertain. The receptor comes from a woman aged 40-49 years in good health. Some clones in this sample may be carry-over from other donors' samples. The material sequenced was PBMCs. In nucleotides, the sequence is TGTGCCAGTAGTATAGGTTTAGGGTATAGCAATCAGCCCCAGCATTTT. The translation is CASSIGLGYSNQPQHF.